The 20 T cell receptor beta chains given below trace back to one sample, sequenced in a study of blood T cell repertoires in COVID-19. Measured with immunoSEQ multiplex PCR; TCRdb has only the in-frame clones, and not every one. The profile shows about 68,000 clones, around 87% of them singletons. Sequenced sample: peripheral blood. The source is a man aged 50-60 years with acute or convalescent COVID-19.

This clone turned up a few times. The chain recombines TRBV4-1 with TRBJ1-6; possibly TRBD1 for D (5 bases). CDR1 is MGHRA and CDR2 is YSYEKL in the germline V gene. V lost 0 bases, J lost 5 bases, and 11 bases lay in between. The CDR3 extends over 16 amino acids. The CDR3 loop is CASSQEGGQDNSPLHF. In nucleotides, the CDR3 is TGCGCCAGCAGCCAAGAGGGAGGACAAGATAATTCACCCCTCCACTTT.

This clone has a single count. CDR3 in amino acids: CASTLAVYTGELFF. The CDR3 DNA is TGTGCCAGCACCCTAGCGGTTTACACCGGGGAGCTGTTTTTT. The chain recombines TRBV6-6 with TRBJ2-2; 7 bases are shared with TRBD2. The CDR3 contains 14 residues. Germline V gives CDR1 MNHNY, CDR2 SVGAGI (reference sequence). With V trimmed by 7 bases and J by 3 bases, 5 bases remained unmatched.

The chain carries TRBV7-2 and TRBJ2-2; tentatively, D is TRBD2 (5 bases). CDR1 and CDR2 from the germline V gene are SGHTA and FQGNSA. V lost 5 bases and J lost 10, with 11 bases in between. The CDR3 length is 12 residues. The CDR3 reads CASSPTTPELFF. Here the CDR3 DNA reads TGTGCCAGCAGCCCGACTACTCCGGAGCTGTTTTTT. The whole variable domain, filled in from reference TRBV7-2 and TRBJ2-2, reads GAGVSQSPSNKVTEKGKDVELRCDPISGHTALYWYRQSLGQGLEFLIYFQGNSAPDKSGLPSDRFSAERTGGSVSTLTIQRTQQEDSAVYLCASSPTTPELFFGEGSRLTVL.

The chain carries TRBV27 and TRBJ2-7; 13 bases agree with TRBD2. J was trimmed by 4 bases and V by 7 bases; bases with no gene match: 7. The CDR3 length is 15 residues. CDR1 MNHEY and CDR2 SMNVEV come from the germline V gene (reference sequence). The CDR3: CASKLAGGPAYEQYF. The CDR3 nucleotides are TGTGCCAGCAAACTAGCGGGAGGGCCGGCGTACGAGCAGTACTTC.

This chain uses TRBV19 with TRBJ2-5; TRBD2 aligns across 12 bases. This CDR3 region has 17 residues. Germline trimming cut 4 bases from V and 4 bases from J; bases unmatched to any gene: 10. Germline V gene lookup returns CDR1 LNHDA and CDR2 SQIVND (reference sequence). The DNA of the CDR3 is TGTGCCAGTAGTAGGGGACAGACTAGCGGGAGCCGAGAGACCCAGTACTTC. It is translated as CASSRGQTSGSRETQYF.

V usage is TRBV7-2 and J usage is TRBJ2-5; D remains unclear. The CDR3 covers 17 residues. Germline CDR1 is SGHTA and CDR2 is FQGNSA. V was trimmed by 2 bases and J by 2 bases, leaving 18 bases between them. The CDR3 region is CASSLKDRILKQETQYF. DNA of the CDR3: TGTGCCAGCAGCTTAAAAGACCGAATACTAAAGCAAGAGACCCAGTACTTC.

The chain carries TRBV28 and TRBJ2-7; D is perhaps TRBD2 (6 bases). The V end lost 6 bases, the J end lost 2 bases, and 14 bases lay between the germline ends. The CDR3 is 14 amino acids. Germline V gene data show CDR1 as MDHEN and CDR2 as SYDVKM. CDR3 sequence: CASSMRRGAYEQYF. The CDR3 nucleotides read TGTGCCAGCAGCATGAGGAGGGGTGCCTACGAGCAGTACTTC. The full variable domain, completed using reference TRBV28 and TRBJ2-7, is DVKVTQSSRYLVKRTGEKVFLECVQDMDHENMFWYRQDPGLGLRLIYFSYDVKMKEKGDIPEGYSVSREKKERFSLILESASTNQTSMYLCASSMRRGAYEQYFGPGTRLTVT.

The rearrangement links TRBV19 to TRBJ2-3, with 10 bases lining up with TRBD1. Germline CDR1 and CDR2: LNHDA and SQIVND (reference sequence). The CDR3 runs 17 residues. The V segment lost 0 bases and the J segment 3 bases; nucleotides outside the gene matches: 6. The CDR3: CASSIDVGQGTTDTQYF. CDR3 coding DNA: TGTGCCAGTAGTATAGATGTGGGACAGGGGACTACAGATACGCAGTATTTT.

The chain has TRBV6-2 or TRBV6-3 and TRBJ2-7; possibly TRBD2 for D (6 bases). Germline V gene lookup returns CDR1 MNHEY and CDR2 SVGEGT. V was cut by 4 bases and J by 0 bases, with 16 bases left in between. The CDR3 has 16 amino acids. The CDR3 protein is CASSSPPGGSSYEQYV. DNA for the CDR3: TGTGCCAGCAGTTCCCCCCCCGGGGGTAGCTCCTACGAGCAGTACGTC.

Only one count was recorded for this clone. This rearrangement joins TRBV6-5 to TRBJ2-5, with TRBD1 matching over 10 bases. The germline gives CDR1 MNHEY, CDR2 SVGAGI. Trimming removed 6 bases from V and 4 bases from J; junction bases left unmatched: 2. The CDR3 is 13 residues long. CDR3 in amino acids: CASSRDRGETQYF. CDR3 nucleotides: TGTGCCAGCAGCCGGGACAGGGGAGAGACCCAGTACTTC.

The CDR3 DNA reads TGTGCCAGCCGGGGGGCGCGAGAGACCCAGTACTTC. It yields the protein CASRGARETQYF. The genes are TRBV27 and TRBJ2-5; perhaps TRBD2 as D (7 bases). The ends were cut back, 8 bases at V and 4 bases at J, with 11 bases in the middle. This CDR3 has 12 amino acids. Germline assignment: CDR1 MNHEY and CDR2 SMNVEV (reference sequence).

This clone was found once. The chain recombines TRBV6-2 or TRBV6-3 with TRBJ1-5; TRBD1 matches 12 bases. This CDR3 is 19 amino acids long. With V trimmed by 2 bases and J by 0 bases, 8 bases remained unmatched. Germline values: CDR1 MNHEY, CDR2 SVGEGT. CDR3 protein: CASSYTRDRGRYSNQPQHF. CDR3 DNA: TGTGCCAGCAGTTACACAAGGGACAGGGGGCGCTATAGCAATCAGCCCCAGCATTTT.

The CDR3 loop is CASSSGLGETDTQYF. The CDR3 coding sequence is TGTGCCAGCAGCTCCGGACTAGGCGAAACAGATACGCAGTATTTT. The V gene is TRBV7-7, the J gene TRBJ2-3; 7 bases are shared with TRBD2. Germline CDR1 and CDR2: SSHAT and FNYEAQ (reference sequence). V lost 4 bases to trimming and J lost 3 bases; unmatched junction nucleotides: 7. This CDR3 region has 15 residues.

CDR3 coding DNA: TGTGCCAGCAGCTTATATACAGGAACTGAAGCTTTCTTT. This gives the protein CASSLYTGTEAFF. The genes are TRBV11-3 and TRBJ1-1, with D possibly matching TRBD1 (5 bases). The CDR3 runs to 13 residues. Between the trimmed V and J ends, which lost 2 bases and 5 bases, there was a span of 9 bases. Germline loops: CDR1 SGHNT, CDR2 YENEEA.

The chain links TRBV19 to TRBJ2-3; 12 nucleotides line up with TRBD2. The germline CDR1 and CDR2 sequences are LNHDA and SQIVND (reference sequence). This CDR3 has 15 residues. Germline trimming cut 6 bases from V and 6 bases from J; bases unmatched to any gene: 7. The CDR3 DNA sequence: TGTGCCAGTAGAGGACTAGCGGGACCCTGGGATACGCAGTATTTT. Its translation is CASRGLAGPWDTQYF.

Written as DNA, the CDR3 is TGTGCCAGCAGTTACCACAGCTCTGGAAACACCATATATTTT. Protein: CASSYHSSGNTIYF. The gene calls are TRBV6-2 or TRBV6-3 and TRBJ1-3, with D unresolved. V gave up 2 bases and J gave up 0 bases, with 5 bases separating them. Germline CDR1 reads MNHEY; CDR2 reads SVGEGT. The CDR3 has 14 amino acids.

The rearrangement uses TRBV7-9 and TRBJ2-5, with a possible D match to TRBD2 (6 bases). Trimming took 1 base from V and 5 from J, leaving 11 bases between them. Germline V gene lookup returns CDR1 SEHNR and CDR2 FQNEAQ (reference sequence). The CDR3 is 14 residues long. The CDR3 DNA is TGTGCCAGCAGCTTAGGATGGGGGGTTGAGACCCAGTACTTC. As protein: CASSLGWGVETQYF. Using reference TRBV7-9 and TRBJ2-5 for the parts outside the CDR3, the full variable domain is DTGVSQNPRHKITKRGQNVTFRCDPISEHNRLYWYRQTLGQGPEFLTYFQNEAQLEKSRLLSDRFSAERPKGSFSTLEIQRTEQGDSAMYLCASSLGWGVETQYFGPGTRLLVL.

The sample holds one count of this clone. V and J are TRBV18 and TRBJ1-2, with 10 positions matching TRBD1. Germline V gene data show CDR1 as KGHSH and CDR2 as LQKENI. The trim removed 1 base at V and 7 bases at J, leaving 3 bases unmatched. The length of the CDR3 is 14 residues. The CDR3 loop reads CASSPRQGAGGYTF. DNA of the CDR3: TGTGCCAGCTCACCACGACAGGGGGCGGGTGGCTACACCTTC.

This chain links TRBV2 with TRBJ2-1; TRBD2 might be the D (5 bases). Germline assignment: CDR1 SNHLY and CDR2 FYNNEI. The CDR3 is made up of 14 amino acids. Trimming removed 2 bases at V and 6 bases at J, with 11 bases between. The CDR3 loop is CASSEFPSSNEQFF. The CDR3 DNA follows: TGTGCCAGCAGTGAATTCCCTAGCAGCAATGAGCAGTTCTTC.

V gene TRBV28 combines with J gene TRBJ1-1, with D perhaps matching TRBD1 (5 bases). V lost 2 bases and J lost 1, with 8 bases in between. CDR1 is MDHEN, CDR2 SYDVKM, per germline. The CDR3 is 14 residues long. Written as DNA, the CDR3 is TGTGCCAGCAGTTTAGAACAGGAGAACACTGAAGCTTTCTTT. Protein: CASSLEQENTEAFF. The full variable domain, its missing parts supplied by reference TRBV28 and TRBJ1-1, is DVKVTQSSRYLVKRTGEKVFLECVQDMDHENMFWYRQDPGLGLRLIYFSYDVKMKEKGDIPEGYSVSREKKERFSLILESASTNQTSMYLCASSLEQENTEAFFGQGTRLTVV.